This T cell receptor (beta chain) emerged from a study of shared clonotypes between healthy human individuals. Looked up from germline, CDR1 is DFQATT and CDR2 is SNEGSKA (reference sequence). V was trimmed by 3 bases and J by 11 bases, leaving 13 bases between them. CDR3 length: 11 residues. TCRdb's table, derived via immunoSEQ multiplex PCR, lists solely in-frame clones and lacks some. The sample lists about 980,000 clones; 76% were seen once. The clonotype comes from a man aged 18-30 years in good health. The sample comprised memory CD4+ T cells sorted from blood. Documented subset: CD45RA-negative fraction. V is TRBV20-1 and J is TRBJ1-1; D not resolved. Here the CDR3 DNA reads TGCAGTGCTAGGGTCTCCATTGGTGCTTTCTTT. As protein: CSARVSIGAFF.